These T cell receptor beta chains were read from a single sample in a study of blood T cell repertoires in COVID-19. TCRdb's table, derived via immunoSEQ multiplex PCR, lists solely in-frame clones and lacks some. The sample shows about 100,000 clones, roughly 84% of them seen only once. The specimen sequenced was peripheral blood. Receptors originate from a man in his fifties or sixties with acute or convalescent COVID-19. Both conserved end residues are part of each CDR3. The D gene is left open where the match is weak. Size tells how often a clone was seen (once, few, many) or the class of an expanded clone, and some rows leave it out.

v_gene,d_gene,abundance,j_gene,CDR3nt,CDR3aa
TRBV19,TRBD2,.,TRBJ2-2,TGTGCCAGTAGCCGACTAGCGGGAGTTAGCGGGGAGCTGTTTTTT,CASSRLAGVSGELFF
TRBV27,TRBD2,.,TRBJ2-3,TGTGCCAGCAGTTTCTCACTAGCGGGAGATACGCAGTATTTT,CASSFSLAGDTQYF
TRBV25-1,TRBD1,.,TRBJ1-6,TGTGCCAGCAGTGTCGGGACAGGCGGAAATAATTCACCCCTCCACTTT,CASSVGTGGNNSPLHF
TRBV5-6,.,.,TRBJ1-1,TGTGCCAGCAGCCGAAGGGGTGGTATCCTGGTGGCTTTCTTT,CASSRRGGILVAFF
TRBV7-9,.,.,TRBJ1-1,TGTGCCAGCAGCTTCCCGAGATCCCCCATGAACACTGAAGCTTTCTTT,CASSFPRSPMNTEAFF
TRBV7-6,TRBD2,.,TRBJ2-1,TGTGCCAGCAGCCGTACTAGCGGGAGACTCTACAATGAGCAGTTCTTC,CASSRTSGRLYNEQFF
TRBV25-1,.,.,TRBJ1-2,TGTGCCAGCAGTGGTATGGACAGACCATATGGCTACACCTTC,CASSGMDRPYGYTF
TRBV10-3,.,.,TRBJ1-4,TGTGCCATCAGGGCATATCTTCGGGACGGCCGGAGGGGAAAACTGTTTTTT,CAIRAYLRDGRRGKLFF
TRBV6-6,.,.,TRBJ1-1,TGTGCCAGCAGTTACGGACACGGGAACACTGAAGCTTTCTTT,CASSYGHGNTEAFF
TRBV28,.,.,TRBJ1-2,TGTGCCAGCAGCCCCTGGGGACTACTGTCCTTC,CASSPWGLLSF
TRBV29-1,.,.,TRBJ1-2,TGCAGCGTTCTCCTATTTAACTATGGCTACACCTTC,CSVLLFNYGYTF
TRBV5-4,TRBD1,.,TRBJ2-7,TGTGCCAGCAGCTCTGACAGGGTTTGGACCTACGAGCAGTACTTC,CASSSDRVWTYEQYF
TRBV24-1,TRBD1,.,TRBJ1-2,TGTGCCACCAGTGATTCTGCCGGGGACAGATCATACTATGGCTACACCTTC,CATSDSAGDRSYYGYTF
TRBV15,.,.,TRBJ1-1,TGTGCCACCAGCAGATCTGTTAACACTGAAGCTTTCTTT,CATSRSVNTEAFF
TRBV7-9,TRBD2,few,TRBJ2-7,TGTGCCAGCAGCGGTAGCGGGAGGGGATACGAGCAGTACTTC,CASSGSGRGYEQYF
TRBV12-1,.,.,TRBJ2-2,TGTGCCAGCAGCTTTCAACGGGAGGCAGGCGGGGAGCTGTTTTTT,CASSFQREAGGELFF
TRBV12-3/TRBV12-4,.,.,TRBJ1-1,TGTGCCAGCTCTCTCAAAGCGAACACTGAAGCTTTCTTT,CASSLKANTEAFF
TRBV18,.,.,TRBJ1-1,TGTGCCAGCTCACCACCGGTCAGGGGCACTGAAGCTTTCTTT,CASSPPVRGTEAFF
TRBV11-2,.,.,TRBJ2-3,TGTGCCAGCAGCTTGATACCCGGGGTAGCTGGGAAGTCGCAGTATTTT,CASSLIPGVAGKSQYF
TRBV27,.,.,TRBJ1-5,TGTGCCAGCAGTTCCCTCAATCAGCCCCAGCATTTT,CASSSLNQPQHF
TRBV19,.,.,TRBJ2-3,TGTGCCAGTAGTAGCAGCGGATATAGCACAGATACGCAGTATTTT,CASSSSGYSTDTQYF
TRBV7-6,TRBD2,.,TRBJ2-3,TGTGCCAGCAGCTTAGGCGGGAGGGGCACAGATACGCAGTATTTT,CASSLGGRGTDTQYF
TRBV7-2,.,.,TRBJ2-4,TGTGCCAGCAGCTTAGATCGTGGCAGGGCCTCCTCCTTC,CASSLDRGRASSF
TRBV5-4,.,.,TRBJ2-1,TGTGCCAGCAGCTCCAGCGGTTTCCACACCTACAATGAGCAGTTCTTC,CASSSSGFHTYNEQFF
TRBV5-1,.,.,TRBJ1-1,TGCGCCAGCAGCTTCGTTGGTGACTGGAACACTGAAGCTTTCTTT,CASSFVGDWNTEAFF
TRBV7-8,TRBD2,.,TRBJ2-1,TGTGCCAGCAGCTTCCGACTAGCGGGAGACTCCTACAATGAGCAGTTCTTC,CASSFRLAGDSYNEQFF
TRBV5-1,TRBD2,.,TRBJ2-5,TGCGCCAGCAGCCCCGGGGGGGATGAGACCCAGTACTTC,CASSPGGDETQYF
TRBV19,TRBD2,.,TRBJ2-2,TGTGCCAGTAGTCCCGGACTAGCGGGAGTGGGCACCGGGGAGCTGTTTTTT,CASSPGLAGVGTGELFF
TRBV7-2,.,.,TRBJ2-6,TGTGCCAGCAGCCCTCAACGAGGGTTGGGGGCCAACGTCCTGACTTTC,CASSPQRGLGANVLTF
TRBV11-2,TRBD1,.,TRBJ2-5,TGTGCCAGCAGCTTAGGGACAGGGGGTTATTCGGGGAGCGAGACCCAGTACTTC,CASSLGTGGYSGSETQYF
TRBV9,TRBD1,few,TRBJ1-3,TGTGCCAGCAGCGTAGCCGGGACAGTCTCTGGAAACACCATATATTTT,CASSVAGTVSGNTIYF
TRBV5-1,.,.,TRBJ1-6,TGCGCCAGCAGCCCCGGCAGCGATAATTCACCCCTCCACTTT,CASSPGSDNSPLHF
TRBV19,TRBD1,.,TRBJ1-5,TGTGCCAGTAGTACCGGGACAGGGGCCTATAGCAATCAGCCCCAGCATTTT,CASSTGTGAYSNQPQHF
TRBV28,.,.,TRBJ1-3,TGTGCCAGCAGGAACGGGGCTGGAAACACCATATATTTT,CASRNGAGNTIYF
TRBV7-2,.,once,TRBJ1-1,TGTGCCAGCAGCTCTAGCCGGTGGAACACTGAAGCTTTCTTT,CASSSSRWNTEAFF
TRBV3-1/TRBV3-2,TRBD1,.,TRBJ1-6,TGTGCCAGCGCTTTTGGACGACAGGGGAGCTCCTATAATTCACCCCTCCACTTT,CASAFGRQGSSYNSPLHF
TRBV19,TRBD2,.,TRBJ2-2,TGTGCCAGTAGTCAGATTTCAGGGAGGGGAGGACTAGCGGGTGTAACCGGGGAGCTGTTTTTT,CASSQISGRGGLAGVTGELFF
TRBV5-6,.,.,TRBJ1-1,TGTGCCAGCAGCTTGTATACTGAAGCTTTCTTT,CASSLYTEAFF
TRBV7-2,TRBD1,.,TRBJ2-5,TGTGCCAGCAGCCCACCGGGACAGGTCTTTGTGGGGGCCCAGTACTTC,CASSPPGQVFVGAQYF
TRBV6-5,.,.,TRBJ2-7,TGTGCCAGCAGTCCGTTTCGAGAATTATCCTACGAGCAGTACTTC,CASSPFRELSYEQYF
TRBV19,TRBD1,.,TRBJ2-1,TGTGCCAGTAGTCCAACGGACAGGGATGATAATGAGCAGTTCTTC,CASSPTDRDDNEQFF
TRBV28,TRBD2,.,TRBJ2-3,TGTGCCAGCAGCGGACTAGCGGGATGGACAGATACGCAGTATTTT,CASSGLAGWTDTQYF
TRBV27,.,.,TRBJ2-1,TGTGCCAGCAGCCGTCCGGGACTCAACCCCTACAATGAGCAGTTCTTC,CASSRPGLNPYNEQFF
TRBV11-2,TRBD1,.,TRBJ1-6,TGTGCCAGCGCCTCAGCGACAGGGGCCAATTCACCCCTCCACTTT,CASASATGANSPLHF
TRBV28,TRBD2,.,TRBJ2-1,TGTGCCAGCAGTTTATTCCGACGGGCTAGCGGGAGCCCAGGGGAGCAGTTCTTC,CASSLFRRASGSPGEQFF
TRBV14,TRBD2,.,TRBJ2-1,TGTGCCAGCAGCCCCCGGACTAGCGGGAGAGTCCATGAGCAGTTCTTC,CASSPRTSGRVHEQFF
TRBV5-1,TRBD1,.,TRBJ1-6,TGCGCCAGCTATCCGGGACAGGGAAATTCACCCCTCCACTTT,CASYPGQGNSPLHF
TRBV5-4,.,.,TRBJ2-3,TGTGCCAGCAGCCGGGTGTTGGGTACGCAGTATTTT,CASSRVLGTQYF
TRBV6-2/TRBV6-3,TRBD1,.,TRBJ1-1,TGTGCCAGCAGTTACTCCTTGAAGGACAGGGGGAGGAACACTGAAGCTTTCTTT,CASSYSLKDRGRNTEAFF